Listed below are T cell receptor beta chains from one sample, sequenced in a study of T cell repertoires in cytomegalovirus infection. TCRdb reprocessed the reads with MiXCR, giving one entry per CDR3 protein. The table includes hundreds of thousands of distinct CDR3 sequences, 30% to 35% detected once. No antigen has been assigned to these receptors. Specimen: cultured PBMCs, collected from culture after CMV antigen stimulation. These receptors were obtained from a human donor in good health (CMV status not recorded). Some clones in this sample may be carry-over from other donors' samples. Each CDR3 is given with its conserved first and last residue. D genes are given only for firm matches. Not all rows give a size; the values are once, few, many and, for expanded clones, a class.

D: TRBD1
size: few
V: TRBV10-3
J: TRBJ2-1
DNA: TGTGCCACCTTGGACAGGGACCAGCAGTTCTTC
CDR3: CATLDRDQQFF

D: TRBD1
size: .
V: TRBV19
J: TRBJ2-3
DNA: TGTGCCAGTACCGCTACGGACAGGGGGAGTGCAGATACGCAGTATTTT
CDR3: CASTATDRGSADTQYF

D: TRBD2
size: .
V: TRBV7-4
J: TRBJ2-7
DNA: TGTGCCAGCACCGTAGCGGGTGCAGGGCCTATCTTC
CDR3: CASTVAGAGPIF

D: TRBD1
size: few
V: TRBV7-6
J: TRBJ1-4
DNA: TGTGCCAGCAGCCCCCCCGGGACAGGGCTGGGGGAAAAACTGTTTTTT
CDR3: CASSPPGTGLGEKLFF

D: .
size: .
V: TRBV19
J: TRBJ1-1
DNA: TGTGCCAGTAGTGCCCAGTTAGGGAGCAACACTGAAGCTTTCTTT
CDR3: CASSAQLGSNTEAFF

D: .
size: .
V: TRBV6-2/TRBV6-3
J: TRBJ2-3
DNA: TGTGCCAGCAGTCGGACCTCACGAGATACGCAGTATTTT
CDR3: CASSRTSRDTQYF

D: .
size: .
V: TRBV7-9
J: TRBJ1-2
DNA: TGTGCCAGCAGCTTAGGTGGTCAATTTTATGGCTACACCTTC
CDR3: CASSLGGQFYGYTF

D: TRBD2
size: .
V: TRBV5-1
J: TRBJ2-3
DNA: TGCGCCAGCAGGATCGAGGCGGGGGGGCCTAGCACAGATACGCAGTATTTT
CDR3: CASRIEAGGPSTDTQYF

D: .
size: .
V: TRBV7-8
J: TRBJ1-6
DNA: TGTGCCAGCAGCTCCCCCGGGGGGGGGTCACCCCTCCACTTT
CDR3: CASSSPGGGSPLHF

D: TRBD2
size: few
V: TRBV6-1
J: TRBJ2-7
DNA: TGTGCCAGCAGTTGGGGGACTAGCGGGAGCCCCTACGAGCAGTACTTC
CDR3: CASSWGTSGSPYEQYF

D: TRBD2
size: .
V: TRBV4-1
J: TRBJ2-3
DNA: TGCGCCAGCAGCCAATGGACTAGCGGCAGCACAGATACGCAGTATTTT
CDR3: CASSQWTSGSTDTQYF

D: TRBD1
size: .
V: TRBV4-2
J: TRBJ2-5
DNA: TGTGCCAGCAGCCAAGAAGGGGGACAGGGAGGCCAAGAGACCCAGTACTTC
CDR3: CASSQEGGQGGQETQYF

D: TRBD1
size: .
V: TRBV6-4
J: TRBJ2-1
DNA: TGTGCCAGCAGTTCGACAGGGGGCGATGAGCAGTTCTTC
CDR3: CASSSTGGDEQFF

D: .
size: .
V: TRBV29-1
J: TRBJ2-7
DNA: TGCAGCGCCGCTCTTGCAGGTAGCTCCTACGAGCAGTACTTC
CDR3: CSAALAGSSYEQYF

D: TRBD2
size: few
V: TRBV4-1
J: TRBJ2-5
DNA: TGCGCCAGCAGTCGTGGACTAGCGGGAAGACTGAGCGCGGGGGAGACCCAGTACTTC
CDR3: CASSRGLAGRLSAGETQYF

D: TRBD2
size: .
V: TRBV7-2
J: TRBJ2-3
DNA: TGTGCCAGCAGCTTATCCCCCTGGCGGGGGGAAGGAGATACGCAGTATTTT
CDR3: CASSLSPWRGEGDTQYF

D: TRBD1
size: many
V: TRBV7-2
J: TRBJ2-1
DNA: TGTGCCAGCAGCTTCGACAGGGGTGGATACAATGAGCAGTTCTTC
CDR3: CASSFDRGGYNEQFF

D: TRBD1
size: .
V: TRBV4-1
J: TRBJ1-1
DNA: TGCGCCAGCAGCCAAGCCGGGACAGGGCAGACTGAAGCTTTCTTT
CDR3: CASSQAGTGQTEAFF

D: .
size: few
V: TRBV4-3
J: TRBJ2-7
DNA: TGCGCCAGCAGCCAAGATGTCGTAGCCTCCTACGAGCAGTACTTC
CDR3: CASSQDVVASYEQYF

D: TRBD2
size: .
V: TRBV7-6
J: TRBJ2-5
DNA: TGTGCCAGCCGGGAGGAAGAGACCCAGTACTTC
CDR3: CASREEETQYF

D: .
size: .
V: TRBV5-5
J: TRBJ2-2
DNA: TGTGCCAGCAGCTTGAGGGGGGCTCGACCCGGGGAGCTGTTTTTT
CDR3: CASSLRGARPGELFF

D: TRBD1
size: .
V: TRBV27
J: TRBJ1-5
DNA: TGTGCCAGCAGACCTGGGACAGGGGGCGGGTATAGCAATCAGCCCCAGCATTTT
CDR3: CASRPGTGGGYSNQPQHF

D: TRBD1
size: .
V: TRBV18
J: TRBJ1-5
DNA: TGTGCCAGCTCACCAGACAGGGAGGATCAGCCCCAGCATTTT
CDR3: CASSPDREDQPQHF

D: .
size: many
V: TRBV7-2
J: TRBJ1-2
DNA: TGTGCCAGCAGCTTACAATCCGGGCCATATGGCTACACCTTC
CDR3: CASSLQSGPYGYTF

D: .
size: many
V: TRBV7-8
J: TRBJ2-2
DNA: TGTGCCAGCAGCTTAGGCCAGCGGGTAATCACCGGGGAGCTGTTTTTT
CDR3: CASSLGQRVITGELFF

D: .
size: .
V: TRBV6-1
J: TRBJ1-5
DNA: TGTGCCAGCTACCCGAACCCGGGATTTAATCAGCCCCAGCATTTT
CDR3: CASYPNPGFNQPQHF

D: .
size: .
V: TRBV7-6
J: TRBJ1-6
DNA: TGTGCCAGCAGCTATGGCCGGGGGGGGCCCGATAATTCACCCCTCCACTTT
CDR3: CASSYGRGGPDNSPLHF

D: .
size: few
V: TRBV12-3/TRBV12-4
J: TRBJ2-7
DNA: TGTGCCAGCAGTACCCCTCGGAGGGCAGGGGGACGCGAGCAGTACTTC
CDR3: CASSTPRRAGGREQYF

D: .
size: few
V: TRBV11-2
J: TRBJ2-3
DNA: TGTGCCAGCAGCTTAATGGTTGGGGTCACAGATACGCAGTATTTT
CDR3: CASSLMVGVTDTQYF

D: .
size: .
V: TRBV28
J: TRBJ2-7
DNA: TGTGCCAGCAGTAGTACAATCCGGGGATTTTACGAGCAGTACTTC
CDR3: CASSSTIRGFYEQYF

D: TRBD2
size: few
V: TRBV2
J: TRBJ2-2
DNA: TGTGCCAACGTTGGCAGCGGGAGGAACACCGGGGAGCTGTTTTTT
CDR3: CANVGSGRNTGELFF

D: .
size: many
V: TRBV7-2
J: TRBJ1-6
DNA: TGTGCCAGCCGACCTGGGGGGGGGGGATATAATTCACCCCTCCACTTT
CDR3: CASRPGGGGYNSPLHF

D: TRBD2
size: .
V: TRBV15
J: TRBJ2-1
DNA: TGTGCCACCAGCCCCGAGAGGGGGATAGCGGGGTACAATGAGCAGTTCTTC
CDR3: CATSPERGIAGYNEQFF

D: TRBD1
size: .
V: TRBV28
J: TRBJ2-3
DNA: TGTGCCAGCCCTCCTAGCCCGGGACAGGGGTCGGCCTACACAGATACGCAGTATTTT
CDR3: CASPPSPGQGSAYTDTQYF

D: TRBD1
size: .
V: TRBV6-5
J: TRBJ2-7
DNA: TGTGCCAGCAGTTACTCGAGGGACAGGGGGTGGGAGCAGTACTTC
CDR3: CASSYSRDRGWEQYF

D: TRBD2
size: .
V: TRBV12-3/TRBV12-4
J: TRBJ2-1
DNA: TGTGCCAGCAGCCGTGGACTAGCGGTAGTCAATGAGCAGTTCTTC
CDR3: CASSRGLAVVNEQFF

D: .
size: few
V: TRBV12-3/TRBV12-4
J: TRBJ1-2
DNA: TGTGCCAGCACCCCGGTTAGGGTCTACACCTTC
CDR3: CASTPVRVYTF

D: TRBD1
size: few
V: TRBV7-9
J: TRBJ2-1
DNA: TGTGCCAGCAGCACCCGACCGACAGGGCCCGCAACCTACAATGAGCAGTTCTTC
CDR3: CASSTRPTGPATYNEQFF

D: .
size: .
V: TRBV12-3/TRBV12-4
J: TRBJ2-5
DNA: TGTGCCAGCAGCGTCGACGGAAGAAAAGAGACCCAGTACTTC
CDR3: CASSVDGRKETQYF

D: .
size: .
V: TRBV12-3/TRBV12-4
J: TRBJ2-7
DNA: TGTGCCAGCACCGAAGGGACTCCCGCAGCCGAGCAGTACTTC
CDR3: CASTEGTPAAEQYF

D: TRBD2
size: .
V: TRBV6-2/TRBV6-3
J: TRBJ2-7
DNA: TGTGCCAGCAGAAGGACTAGCGGACGGAGCTCCTACGAGCAGTACTTC
CDR3: CASRRTSGRSSYEQYF

D: TRBD1
size: .
V: TRBV7-9
J: TRBJ2-7
DNA: TGTGCCAGCAGCTTCGGACAGGGACTGGGCTCCTACGAGCAGTACTTC
CDR3: CASSFGQGLGSYEQYF

D: .
size: few
V: TRBV28
J: TRBJ1-4
DNA: TGTGCCAGCAGTTTGGCCTCCACTAATAATGAAAAACTGTTTTTT
CDR3: CASSLASTNNEKLFF

D: .
size: .
V: TRBV6-1
J: TRBJ1-5
DNA: TGTGCCAGCAGTGACGGGACCCCTGAACAGCCCCAGCATTTT
CDR3: CASSDGTPEQPQHF

D: .
size: .
V: TRBV20-1
J: TRBJ1-6
DNA: TGCAGTGCTAGTTGGGGTTACGGTTCACCCCTCCACTTT
CDR3: CSASWGYGSPLHF

D: .
size: .
V: TRBV28
J: TRBJ1-5
DNA: TGTGCCAGCAACACTCCCCCCGCAGGGTGGGACGATCAGCCCCAGCATTTT
CDR3: CASNTPPAGWDDQPQHF

D: .
size: .
V: TRBV2
J: TRBJ2-5
DNA: TGTGCCAGCAGGACCGAAGAAGAGACCCAGTACTTC
CDR3: CASRTEEETQYF

D: TRBD2
size: many
V: TRBV7-2
J: TRBJ2-3
DNA: TGTGCCAGCAGCTCCAGCGGGACTAGCACAGATACGCAGTATTTT
CDR3: CASSSSGTSTDTQYF

D: .
size: .
V: TRBV6-1
J: TRBJ2-3
DNA: TGTGCCAGCGAGGTAGCGGCCTCTAGCACAGATACGCAGTATTTT
CDR3: CASEVAASSTDTQYF

D: .
size: .
V: TRBV6-5
J: TRBJ1-5
DNA: TGTGCCAGCAGTGAACAAGGTATGGGCAATCAGCCCCAGCATTTT
CDR3: CASSEQGMGNQPQHF

D: TRBD1
size: few
V: TRBV2
J: TRBJ1-2
DNA: TGTGCCAGCAGTCGACAGGGGAGTGGCTATGGCTACACCTTC
CDR3: CASSRQGSGYGYTF

D: TRBD2
size: .
V: TRBV7-6
J: TRBJ2-1
DNA: TGTGCCAGCAGCTTAAGGGGTCGGGAGGGCCAGGTCTTC
CDR3: CASSLRGREGQVF

D: TRBD2
size: .
V: TRBV28
J: TRBJ2-1
DNA: TGTGCCAGTCGGACTAGCGGGGGGTTGTTTGAGCAGTTCTTC
CDR3: CASRTSGGLFEQFF

D: .
size: few
V: TRBV11-2
J: TRBJ2-1
DNA: TGTGCCAGCAGCTTGGGGGCCTCGACCCTATACAATGAGCAGTTCTTC
CDR3: CASSLGASTLYNEQFF

D: TRBD2
size: few
V: TRBV7-9
J: TRBJ2-1
DNA: TGTGCCAGCAGCTCTCAACTAGCGGGAGTCCATGAGCAGTTCTTC
CDR3: CASSSQLAGVHEQFF